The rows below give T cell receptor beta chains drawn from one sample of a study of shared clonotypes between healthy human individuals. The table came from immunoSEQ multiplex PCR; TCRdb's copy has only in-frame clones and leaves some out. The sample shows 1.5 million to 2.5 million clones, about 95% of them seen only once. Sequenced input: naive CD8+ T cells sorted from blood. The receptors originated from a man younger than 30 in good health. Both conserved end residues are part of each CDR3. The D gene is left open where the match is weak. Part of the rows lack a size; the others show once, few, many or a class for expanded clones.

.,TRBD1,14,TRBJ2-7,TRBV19,CASRGDRDRHEQYF,TGTGCCAGTAGGGGGGACAGGGATCGGCACGAGCAGTACTTC
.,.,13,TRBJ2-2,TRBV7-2,CASSLVLGGELFF,TGTGCCAGCAGCTTAGTACTGGGCGGGGAGCTGTTTTTT
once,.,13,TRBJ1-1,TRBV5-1,CASRQTPNTEAFF,TGCGCCAGCCGTCAGACACCTAACACTGAAGCTTTCTTT
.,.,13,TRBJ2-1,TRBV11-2,CASSLFYQGEQFF,TGTGCCAGCAGCCTGTTCTACCAGGGGGAGCAGTTCTTC
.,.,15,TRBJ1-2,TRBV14,CASSQGPGVGYGYTF,TGTGCCAGCAGCCAAGGGCCAGGGGTAGGCTATGGCTACACCTTC
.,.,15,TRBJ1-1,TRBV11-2,CASSLDRAANTEAFF,TGTGCCAGCAGCTTAGATCGGGCCGCGAACACTGAAGCTTTCTTT
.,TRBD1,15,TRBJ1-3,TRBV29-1,CSVQGDSSSGNTIYF,TGCAGCGTCCAGGGGGACAGTAGCTCTGGAAACACCATATATTTT
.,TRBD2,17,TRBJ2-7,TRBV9,CASSVGPTSGGTYEQYF,TGTGCCAGCAGCGTAGGCCCCACTAGCGGGGGTACCTACGAGCAGTACTTC
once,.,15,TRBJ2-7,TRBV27,CASSVLDRWSYEQYF,TGTGCCAGCAGTGTCCTGGACAGATGGTCCTACGAGCAGTACTTC
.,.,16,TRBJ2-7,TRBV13,CASSSATGFSHYEQYF,TGTGCCAGCAGCTCAGCTACGGGTTTTTCCCACTACGAGCAGTACTTC
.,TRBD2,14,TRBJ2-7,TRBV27,CASSTVAGGYEQYF,TGTGCCAGTTCGACTGTAGCGGGGGGGTACGAGCAGTACTTC
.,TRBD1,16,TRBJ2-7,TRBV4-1,CASSQEGTGSSYEQYF,TGCGCCAGCAGCCAAGAGGGGACAGGGAGCTCCTACGAGCAGTACTTC
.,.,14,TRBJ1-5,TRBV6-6,CASIGGDSNQPQHF,TGTGCCAGCATCGGGGGGGATAGCAATCAGCCCCAGCATTTT
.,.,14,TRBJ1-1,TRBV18,CASSPGGVGTEAFF,TGTGCCAGCTCACCAGGGGGGGTCGGCACTGAAGCTTTCTTT
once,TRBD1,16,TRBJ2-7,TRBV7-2,CASSLAGQGAVYEQYF,TGTGCCAGCAGCTTAGCGGGACAGGGGGCGGTGTACGAGCAGTACTTC
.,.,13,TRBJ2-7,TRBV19,CASSQDSGYEQYF,TGTGCCAGTAGCCAGGATTCGGGCTACGAGCAGTACTTC
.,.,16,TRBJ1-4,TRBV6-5,CASSYSTGGINEKLFF,TGTGCCAGCAGTTACTCGACGGGGGGCATTAATGAAAAACTGTTTTTT
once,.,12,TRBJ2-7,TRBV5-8,CASIAADYEQYF,TGTGCCAGCATCGCCGCCGACTACGAGCAGTACTTC
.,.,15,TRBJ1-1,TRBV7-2,CASSLKWTDSSEAFF,TGTGCCAGCAGCTTAAAGTGGACAGACAGCTCCGAAGCTTTCTTT
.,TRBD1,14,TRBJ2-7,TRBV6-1,CASRDRGKTYEQYF,TGTGCCAGCAGGGACAGGGGAAAAACCTACGAGCAGTACTTC
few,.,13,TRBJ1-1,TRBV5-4,CASSPPDPTEAFF,TGTGCCAGCAGCCCCCCGGACCCCACTGAAGCTTTCTTT
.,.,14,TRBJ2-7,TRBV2,CASLENSIVYEQYF,TGTGCCAGCCTGGAAAATAGTATTGTCTACGAGCAGTACTTC
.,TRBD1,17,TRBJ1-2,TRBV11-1,CASSFFSDRSNGYGYTF,TGTGCCAGCAGCTTCTTCTCGGACAGGAGCAACGGCTATGGCTACACCTTC
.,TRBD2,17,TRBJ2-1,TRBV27,CASSLLSVAGGLNEQFF,TGTGCCAGCAGTTTACTATCGGTAGCGGGAGGATTAAATGAGCAGTTCTTC
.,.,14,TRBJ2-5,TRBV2,CASSAGSSQETQYF,TGTGCCAGCAGTGCGGGCAGCAGCCAAGAGACCCAGTACTTC